The clone carrying this T cell receptor beta chain was found many times. The template, roughly 510 ng total RNA, yielded TCR beta cDNA made with a constant-region primer. It was through three nested multiplex PCR rounds of slightly modified ARM-PCR that TCR beta libraries arose. Each of the first two PCR rounds ran roughly 9 cycles with TRBV1-TRBV30 forward and C-beta reverse primers. TCRdb analysed the multiplex PCR reads with MiXCR anew, one entry per CDR3 protein. The sample has roughly 100,000 distinct CDR3 sequences, under 70% seen once. The sample belongs to a study of tumor-infiltrating lymphocytes in primary liver carcinoma. Unsorted bulk tissue, roughly 20-32 mg of it, served as the source for co-extraction of RNA and DNA. The CDR3 covers 17 residues. Germline CDR1 is SQVTM and CDR2 is ANQGSEA. After removal of 5 bases from V and 6 bases from J, the junction contained 18 bases not matched to a gene.

The sequence came from a woman aged 60-75 years with primary liver carcinoma and hepatitis B virus infection. This chain uses TRBV29-1 with TRBJ2-1, with 8 bases aligning to TRBD2. The specimen was liver tumor tissue from sampling region 2. The subset: tumor region T2, inferior pole. Here the CDR3 DNA reads TGCAGCGTTCGGCAGCCAGGGTGGCGGGAGGCTGGCAATGAGCAGTTCTTC. This gives the protein CSVRQPGWREAGNEQFF.